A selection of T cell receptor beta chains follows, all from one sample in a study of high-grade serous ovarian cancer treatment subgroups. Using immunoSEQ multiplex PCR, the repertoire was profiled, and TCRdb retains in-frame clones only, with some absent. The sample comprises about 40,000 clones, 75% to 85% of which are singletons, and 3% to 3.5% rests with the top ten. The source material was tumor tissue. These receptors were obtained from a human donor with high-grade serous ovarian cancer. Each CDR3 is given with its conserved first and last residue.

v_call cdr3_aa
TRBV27 CASSFAIGDTQYF
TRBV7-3 CASSLRGGREFGETQYF
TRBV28 CASSFAGTSYNEQFF
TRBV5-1 CASSLSGAVHYEQYF
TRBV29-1 CSVEEGASKYLRF
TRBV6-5 CASSYSWDDLEQYF
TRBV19 CASSIRTSVTGGETQYF
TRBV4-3 CASSQDPTDTDTQYF
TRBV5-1 CASSLDRGQLAVPAWETQYF
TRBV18 CASSLGEFYEQYF
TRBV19 CASSRRLGRRTSGANVLTF
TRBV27 CARSKYGYTF
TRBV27 CASIPWGGTEAFF
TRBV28 CASRSRGEQFF
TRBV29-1 CSVVRGATETQYF
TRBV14 CASSPHSEGTSGSSGQNIQYF
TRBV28 CASSYVEDTEAFF
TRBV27 CASRTGRGGGAGELFF
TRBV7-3 CASSLGGSASYEQYF
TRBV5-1 CASSLGAASGNTIYF
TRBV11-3 CASSPPGQGIYEQYF
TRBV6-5 CASSLQYGYTF
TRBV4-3 CASSPRPGGGSNTGELFF
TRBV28 CASSSQTGNYGYTF
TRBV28 CASSLYGANTEAFF
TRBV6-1 CASSHTLLGDGYTF
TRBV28 CASSLRGGGELFF
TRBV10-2 CASSLALRSSQYF
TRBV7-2 CASSLGTTYEQYF
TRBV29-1 CSVKAGGTDTQYF
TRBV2 CASSWTSGSGGDTQYF
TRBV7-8 CASSSPSGRATQYF
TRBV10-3 CAISSGAPTDTQYF
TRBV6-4 CASSDRVNTEAFF
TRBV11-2 CASSLGKQGAGGKLFF
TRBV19 CASSISLRGGQQFF
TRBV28 CASSLRGGYTF
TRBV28 CASSGRQGAYFYEQYF
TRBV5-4 CASSPAGAVEDTQYF